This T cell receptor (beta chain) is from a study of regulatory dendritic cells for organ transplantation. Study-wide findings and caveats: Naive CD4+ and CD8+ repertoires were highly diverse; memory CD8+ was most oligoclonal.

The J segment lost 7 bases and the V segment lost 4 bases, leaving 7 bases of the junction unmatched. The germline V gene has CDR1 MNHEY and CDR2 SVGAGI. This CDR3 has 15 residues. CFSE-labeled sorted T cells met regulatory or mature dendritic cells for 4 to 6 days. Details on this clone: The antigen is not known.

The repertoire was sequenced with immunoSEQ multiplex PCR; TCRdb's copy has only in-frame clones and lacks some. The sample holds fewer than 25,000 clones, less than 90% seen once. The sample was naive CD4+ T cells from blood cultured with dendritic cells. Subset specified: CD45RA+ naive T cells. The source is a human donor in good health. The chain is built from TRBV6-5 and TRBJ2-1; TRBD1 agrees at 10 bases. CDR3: CASSLDRGKNNEQFF. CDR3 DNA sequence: TGTGCCAGCAGTTTGGACAGGGGGAAGAATAATGAGCAGTTCTTC.